One and the same sample provided the 27 T cell receptor beta chains below, sequenced in a study of chronic HIV infection and antiretroviral therapy. TCRdb independently ran MiXCR on the 5' RACE reads; one entry per CDR3 protein. Here the sample spans approximately 30,000 distinct CDR3 sequences, roughly 9.1% being singletons. Input material: peripheral blood. The source of these receptors is an adult who had HIV and had not received antiretroviral therapy, or was an uninfected healthy control (not recorded which).

This clonotype is termed medium-sized. The rearrangement links TRBV6-5 to TRBJ2-3, with D tentatively TRBD1 (6 bases). CDR3 length equals 17 residues. Trimming pared 0 bases from V and 3 bases from J, leaving 16 bases between. The germline CDR1 and CDR2 sequences are MNHEY and SVGAGI. The CDR3 region has the DNA TGTGCCAGCAGTTACTCAAAAATCACAGGGATTACAGATACGCAGTATTTT. Translating gives CASSYSKITGITDTQYF.

A few counts support this clonotype. The chain joins TRBV4-1 to TRBJ2-2; TRBD1 aligns across 10 bases. CDR3 length: 16 amino acids. Germline V gives CDR1 MGHRA, CDR2 YSYEKL. V shed 4 bases and J 4 bases; nucleotides not matched to a gene: 6. The CDR3 region is CASSRGGQGSTGELFF. The CDR3, as DNA: TGCGCCAGCAGCCGAGGGGGACAGGGGAGCACCGGGGAGCTGTTTTTT.

This clonotype was seen many times. This chain links TRBV24-1 with TRBJ2-1; possible D gene TRBD2, 6 bases. Trimming cost V 5 bases and J 14 bases, with 18 bases left between them. Germline values: CDR1 KGHDR, CDR2 SFDVKD. The CDR3 is made up of 13 amino acids. The CDR3, as DNA: TGTGCCACCAGTGGGGGAGGAACGGTGCCGGAGTTCTTC. It is translated as CATSGGGTVPEFF.

This clonotype was counted only a few times. The chain is built from TRBV4-3 and TRBJ2-7; TRBD2 is a possible D gene (6 bases). Germline V lookup: CDR1 LGHNA, CDR2 YSLEER. Between the trimmed V and J ends, which lost 0 bases and 2 bases, there was a span of 14 bases. CDR3 length: 16 residues. The CDR3 here is CASSQDTGTGTYEQYF. CDR3 nucleotide sequence: TGCGCCAGCAGCCAAGACACGGGGACTGGGACCTACGAGCAGTACTTC.

This clonotype was counted at least ten times. The gene calls are TRBV25-1 and TRBJ1-1, with D hard to call. Germline V lookup: CDR1 MGHDK, CDR2 SYGVNS. CDR3 length: 12 amino acids. The ends were cut back, 2 bases at V and 13 bases at J, with 14 bases in the middle. Here the CDR3 reads CASSEKSVGIFF. The CDR3 bases are TGTGCCAGCAGTGAAAAAAGCGTCGGGATTTTCTTT.

This clonotype was seen more than once but under ten times. In nucleotides, the CDR3 is TGCAGTGCTAGAAGGCAGGGCGGCAATCAGCCCCAGCATTTT. Translating gives CSARRQGGNQPQHF. J is TRBJ1-5 and V is TRBV20-1, with D maybe TRBD1 (5 bases). The V and J ends lost 2 bases and 2 bases respectively, with 10 bases between them. Germline loops: CDR1 DFQATT, CDR2 SNEGSKA (reference sequence). There are 14 residues in the CDR3.

This clonotype was detected many times. The rearrangement links TRBV7-6 to TRBJ1-4, with TRBD1 matching 7 bases. V lost 1 base, J lost 6 bases, and 2 bases stayed unmatched. The CDR3 is made up of 14 amino acids. Germline CDR1 SGHVS, CDR2 FNYEAQ. The CDR3 bases are TGTGCCAGCAGCTTAGTCCAGGGGGATGAAAAACTGTTTTTT. Translated: CASSLVQGDEKLFF. Variable domain in full (rest from reference TRBV7-6 and TRBJ1-4): GAGVSQSPRYKVTKRGQDVALRCDPISGHVSLYWYRQALGQGPEFLTYFNYEAQQDKSGLPNDRFSAERPEGSISTLTIQRTEQRDSAMYRCASSLVQGDEKLFFGSGTQLSVL.

The chain recombines TRBV10-3 with TRBJ2-7, with D possibly being TRBD2 (5 bases). The CDR3 runs 12 residues. V was clipped by 11 bases and J by 4 bases, with 15 bases between them. Germline values: CDR1 ENHRY, CDR2 SYGVKD. The DNA of the CDR3 is TGTGCCGTCGCAAACCGGACTTACGAGCAGTACTTC. As protein: CAVANRTYEQYF.

The sample holds a few counts of this clonotype. The rearrangement uses TRBV29-1 and TRBJ2-3, with D possibly matching TRBD2 (5 bases). Between the trimmed V and J ends, which lost 0 bases and 7 bases, there was a span of 11 bases. CDR3 length: 13 amino acids. Germline V gene data show CDR1 as SQVTM and CDR2 as ANQGSEA. This chain's CDR3 is CSVEDRADYTQYF. The CDR3 DNA is TGCAGCGTTGAAGATAGGGCGGACTATACGCAGTATTTT.

The chain employs TRBV10-3 and TRBJ2-4; D may be TRBD1 or TRBD2 (6 bases each). Germline values: CDR1 ENHRY, CDR2 SYGVKD. This CDR3 spans 15 amino acids. The V and J ends lost 7 bases and 2 bases respectively, with 15 bases between them. The CDR3 DNA follows: TGTGCCATCAAAGCGGAGGGGGACCCCAAAAACATTCAGTACTTC. Translating gives CAIKAEGDPKNIQYF.

This clonotype was found many times. V is TRBV7-2 and J is TRBJ1-1, with a tentative D call TRBD1 (5 bases). Trimming cost V 0 bases and J 5 bases, with 10 bases left between them. This CDR3 region has 14 residues. Germline values: CDR1 SGHTA, CDR2 FQGNSA. The CDR3 region has the DNA TGTGCCAGCAGCTTAGCTTGGAGGGGAACTGAAGCTTTCTTT. As protein: CASSLAWRGTEAFF.

The chain employs TRBV7-9 and TRBJ2-1; no clear D. Germline CDR1 reads SEHNR; CDR2 reads FQNEAQ (reference sequence). Trimming took 5 bases from V and 8 from J, leaving 7 bases between them. The CDR3 loop spans 11 amino acids. CDR3 residues: CASSALDEQFF. CDR3 DNA: TGTGCCAGCAGCGCACTCGATGAGCAGTTCTTC.

This clonotype occurred many times. This chain joins TRBV20-1 and TRBJ2-7; D remains unclear. There are 11 residues in the CDR3. Germline assignment: CDR1 DFQATT and CDR2 SNEGSKA (reference sequence). With 2 bases removed from V and 3 bases from J, the gap between germline ends came to 5 bases. The CDR3 reads CSARMGYEQYF. The DNA of the CDR3 is TGCAGTGCTAGAATGGGCTACGAGCAGTACTTC.

J is TRBJ2-3 and V is TRBV7-2; a possible D gene is TRBD2 (5 bases). Trimming stripped 6 bases from V and 4 bases from J, with 14 bases between. Germline CDR1 reads SGHTA; CDR2 reads FQGNSA. The CDR3 consists of 14 residues. Here the CDR3 reads CASRGSVASDTQYF. The CDR3 region has the DNA TGTGCCAGCAGGGGAAGCGTAGCGTCAGATACGCAGTATTTT.

This clonotype was seen a handful of times. The chain recombines TRBV7-9 with TRBJ1-2; 12 bases line up with TRBD1. The CDR3 is made up of 16 amino acids. After removal of 4 bases from V and 4 bases from J, the junction contained 7 bases not matched to a gene. CDR1 and CDR2 from the germline V gene are SEHNR and FQNEAQ (reference sequence). For the CDR3, the DNA is TGTGCCAGCAGCTCTTCGGGACAGGGGGCCGGCTATGGCTACACCTTC. It specifies CASSSSGQGAGYGYTF.

This clonotype is medium-sized (0.01 to 0.1%) in the sample. The chain uses TRBV9 and TRBJ2-7; D call uncertain. This CDR3 region has 14 residues. Germline V gene lookup returns CDR1 SGDLS and CDR2 YYNGEE. The germline V and J ends were trimmed by 4 bases and 0 bases, with 11 bases remaining between them. The CDR3 sequence is CASSPEGSSYEQYF. For the CDR3, the DNA is TGTGCCAGCAGCCCCGAAGGATCCTCCTACGAGCAGTACTTC.

This clonotype was picked up a small number of times. V gene TRBV7-9 combines with J gene TRBJ1-1; no clear D. Germline-derived CDR1 and CDR2 are SEHNR and FQNEAQ (reference sequence). The germline V and J ends were trimmed by 3 bases and 4 bases, with 9 bases remaining between them. This CDR3 region has 13 residues. This CDR3 is CASSFVLPTEAFF. As DNA, the CDR3 is TGTGCCAGCAGCTTCGTTTTGCCCACTGAAGCTTTCTTT.

This clonotype was observed at least ten times. The rearrangement uses TRBV6-5 and TRBJ1-5, with 8 bases aligning to TRBD1. CDR3 length: 15 residues. Losses at the gene ends were 6 bases for V and 1 base for J; bases not matched to a gene: 5. CDR1 MNHEY and CDR2 SVGAGI come from the germline V gene. The CDR3 loop is CASRGQGLSNQPQHF. The CDR3, as DNA: TGTGCCAGCAGAGGACAGGGATTGAGCAATCAGCCCCAGCATTTT.

This clonotype counts as medium-sized. The chain joins TRBV7-9 to TRBJ2-7; no reliable D call. Deletions cut 6 bases from V and 0 bases from J, with 12 bases between. This CDR3 is built from 14 residues. Per the germline V gene, CDR1 is SEHNR and CDR2 is FQNEAQ (reference sequence). CDR3 coding DNA: TGTGCCAGCAGGAGTACACGGAGCTCCTACGAGCAGTACTTC. Amino acids: CASRSTRSSYEQYF.

In its sample, this clonotype was seen many times. This chain uses TRBV11-1 with TRBJ2-6, with a possible D match to TRBD2 (6 bases). V lost 3 bases and J 0 bases, leaving 6 bases between the germline ends. The CDR3 length is 15 residues. CDR1 SGHAT and CDR2 FQDESV come from the germline V gene (reference sequence). The CDR3 spells CASSLGGSGANVLTF. The CDR3 DNA follows: TGTGCCAGCAGCTTGGGAGGCTCTGGGGCCAACGTCCTGACTTTC.

This clonotype was observed a handful of times. The gene calls are TRBV10-3 and TRBJ1-6; TRBD1 might be the D (6 bases). Trimming took 6 bases from V and 4 from J, leaving 10 bases between them. The germline V gene has CDR1 ENHRY and CDR2 SYGVKD. There are 14 residues in the CDR3. CDR3 region: CAISLDSYNSPLHF. The DNA of the CDR3 is TGTGCCATCAGCTTGGACAGTTATAATTCACCCCTCCACTTT.

In its sample, this clonotype was seen many times. The chain uses TRBV20-1 and TRBJ2-3; perhaps TRBD1 as D (6 bases). The CDR3 consists of 14 residues. The germline V gene encodes CDR1 DFQATT and CDR2 SNEGSKA (reference sequence). The CDR3 loop is CRNRDTLPTDTQYF. DNA of the CDR3: TGCAGGAATCGGGACACTCTACCCACAGATACGCAGTATTTT.

This clonotype was counted many times. In DNA form, the CDR3 reads TGTGCCAGCAGTGATCGTTGGGACGGGCCCAATCAGCCCCAGCATTTT. It codes for CASSDRWDGPNQPQHF. The rearrangement uses TRBV25-1 and TRBJ1-5; possible D gene TRBD1, 5 bases. Trimming cost V 3 bases and J 3 bases, with 15 bases left between them. The germline gives CDR1 MGHDK, CDR2 SYGVNS. The CDR3 is 16 amino acids.

This chain links TRBV4-1 with TRBJ2-2, with D perhaps matching TRBD1 or TRBD2 (5 bases each). CDR3 length: 15 residues. Per germline, CDR1 MGHRA and CDR2 YSYEKL. Trimming pared 5 bases from V and 3 bases from J, leaving 13 bases between. CDR3 coding DNA: TGCGCCAGCAGCAAGCGGAACAGGTACACCGGGGAGCTGTTTTTT. It specifies CASSKRNRYTGELFF.

This chain links TRBV27 with TRBJ2-7; 8 positions match TRBD1. Losses at the gene ends were 5 bases for V and 3 bases for J; bases not matched to a gene: 6. CDR3 length: 14 residues. Germline loops: CDR1 MNHEY, CDR2 SMNVEV (reference sequence). CDR3 amino acids: CASSIGQGVYEQYF. The CDR3 DNA sequence: TGTGCCAGCAGTATAGGACAGGGAGTCTACGAGCAGTACTTC.

This clonotype was seen repeatedly, ten times or more. The chain couples TRBV28 to TRBJ2-5; 11 bases are shared with TRBD2. V trimming: 3 bases; J trimming: 6 bases; junction bases outside the gene matches: 9. The CDR3 is 16 residues long. Germline V gives CDR1 MDHEN, CDR2 SYDVKM. The CDR3 region has the DNA TGTGCCAGCAGTTTGCTCCACCAGACTAGCGGGAAGACCCAGTACTTC. Translation: CASSLLHQTSGKTQYF.

This clonotype appeared a few times. The V and J genes are TRBV10-3 and TRBJ2-2, with D perhaps assigned TRBD1 or TRBD2 (5 bases each). The germline gives CDR1 ENHRY, CDR2 SYGVKD. This CDR3 is built from 14 residues. Trimming removed 7 bases from V and 6 bases from J, with 15 bases in between. The CDR3 nucleotides are TGTGCCATCAAAGGGGAGCGAATCGCCGGGGAGCTGTTTTTT. It translates to CAIKGERIAGELFF.